This is a list of T cell receptor beta chains from one sample in a study of blood T cell repertoires in COVID-19. TCRdb keeps only in-frame clones here, not all; method: immunoSEQ multiplex PCR. The table lists about 270,000 clones, roughly 86% of them singletons. The specimen sequenced was PBMCs or T cells enriched from blood (not recorded which). These receptors came from a woman aged 18-29 years who had recovered from COVID-19. The CDR3 runs from the conserved cysteine through the conserved F or W. The D gene is left open where the match is weak. Some rows mark clone size as missing; the rest say once, few, many or name a class of expanded clone.

clone_size	j_call	d_call	v_call	cdr3_aa	cdr3_nt
few	TRBJ1-2	.	TRBV4-1	CASSQGTGTYGYTF	TGCGCCAGCAGCCAGGGTACAGGGACCTATGGCTACACCTTC
.	TRBJ2-1	TRBD2	TRBV15	CATSRQFLAGGENEQFF	TGTGCCACCAGCAGACAGTTCCTAGCGGGGGGTGAGAATGAGCAGTTCTTC
.	TRBJ2-3	TRBD1	TRBV13	CASSVDRGRGTDTQYF	TGTGCCAGCAGCGTAGACAGGGGAAGGGGCACAGATACGCAGTATTTT
.	TRBJ1-2	.	TRBV7-2	CASSLEPDSYGYTF	TGTGCCAGCAGCTTAGAGCCTGACTCCTATGGCTACACCTTC
.	TRBJ2-7	.	TRBV6-5	CATSRVGSASYEQYF	TGTGCCACCTCGCGAGTTGGTAGCGCCTCCTACGAGCAGTACTTC
.	TRBJ2-3	TRBD2	TRBV5-1	CASSTGGRSDTQYF	TGCGCCAGCAGCACTGGCGGGAGATCGGATACGCAGTATTTT
.	TRBJ2-2	.	TRBV2	CASRKPGQREPGELFF	TGTGCCAGCAGAAAGCCGGGACAAAGGGAGCCCGGGGAGCTGTTTTTT
.	TRBJ2-3	.	TRBV7-3	CASSVGLTHRGTQYF	TGTGCCAGCAGCGTGGGACTGACACATCGGGGTACGCAGTATTTT
.	TRBJ2-3	TRBD2	TRBV7-2	CASSSGLAGVIWDTQYF	TGTGCCAGCAGCTCCGGACTAGCGGGAGTTATATGGGATACGCAGTATTTT
.	TRBJ1-1	.	TRBV5-6	CASSLGQTGNTEAFF	TGTGCCAGCAGCTTGGGACAAACCGGGAACACTGAAGCTTTCTTT
.	TRBJ2-7	TRBD1	TRBV28	CASSLTGGSYEQYF	TGTGCCAGCAGTTTGACAGGGGGGTCCTACGAGCAGTACTTC